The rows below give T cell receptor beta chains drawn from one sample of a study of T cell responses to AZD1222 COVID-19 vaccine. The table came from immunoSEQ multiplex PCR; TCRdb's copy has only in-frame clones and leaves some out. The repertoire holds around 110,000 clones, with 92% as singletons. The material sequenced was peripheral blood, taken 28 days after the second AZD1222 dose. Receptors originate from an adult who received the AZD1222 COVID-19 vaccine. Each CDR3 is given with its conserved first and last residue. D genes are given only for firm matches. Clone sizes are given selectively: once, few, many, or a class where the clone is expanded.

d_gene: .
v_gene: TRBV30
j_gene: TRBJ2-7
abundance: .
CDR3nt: TGTGCCTGGAGTTTGGTTACCTACGAGCAGTACTTC
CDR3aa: CAWSLVTYEQYF

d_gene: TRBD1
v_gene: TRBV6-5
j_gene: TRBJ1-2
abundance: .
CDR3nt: TGTGCCAGCAGTTCACCGACAGGGAGTGGGGGCGGCTACACCTTC
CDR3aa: CASSSPTGSGGGYTF

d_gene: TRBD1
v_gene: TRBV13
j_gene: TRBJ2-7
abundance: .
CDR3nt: TGTGCCAGCAGCTCAAGTGATACAGGGGCCGGCATCACCTACGAGCAGTACTTC
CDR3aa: CASSSSDTGAGITYEQYF

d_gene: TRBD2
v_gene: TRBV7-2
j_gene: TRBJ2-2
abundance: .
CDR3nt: TGTGCCAGCAGCCTCAGCGGGAGTTTCAGCGGGGAGCTGTTTTTT
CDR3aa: CASSLSGSFSGELFF

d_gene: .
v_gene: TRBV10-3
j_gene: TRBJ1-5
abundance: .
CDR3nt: TGTGCCATCAGTGAGTCGGGAGGGTATAGCAATCAGCCCCAGCATTTT
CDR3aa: CAISESGGYSNQPQHF

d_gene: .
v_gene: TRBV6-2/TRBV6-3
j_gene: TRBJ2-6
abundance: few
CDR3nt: TGTGCCAGCAGTTTTACAGGGTCTGGGGCCAACGTCCTGACTTTC
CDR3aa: CASSFTGSGANVLTF

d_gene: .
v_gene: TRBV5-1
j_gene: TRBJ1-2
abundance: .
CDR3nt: TGCGCCAGCGGGACGGAAAACTATGGCTACACCTTC
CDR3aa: CASGTENYGYTF

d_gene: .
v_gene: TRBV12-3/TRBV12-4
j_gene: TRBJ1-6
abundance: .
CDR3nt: TGTGCCAGCCACGCGGGGGATTCACCCCTCCACTTT
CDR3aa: CASHAGDSPLHF

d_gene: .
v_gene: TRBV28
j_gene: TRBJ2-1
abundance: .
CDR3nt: TGTGCCAGCAGTTTAGGACTAACGAAGAGCTCCTACAATGAGCAGTTCTTC
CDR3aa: CASSLGLTKSSYNEQFF

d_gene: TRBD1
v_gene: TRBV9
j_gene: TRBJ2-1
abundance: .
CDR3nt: TGTGCCAGCAGCGCGGAGGGGGTTCAGGGGGCTTACAATGAGCAGTTCTTC
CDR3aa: CASSAEGVQGAYNEQFF

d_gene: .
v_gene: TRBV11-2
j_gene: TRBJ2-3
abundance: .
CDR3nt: TGTGCCAGCAGCTCTCGGGCCACACCCGCAGATACGCAGTATTTT
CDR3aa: CASSSRATPADTQYF

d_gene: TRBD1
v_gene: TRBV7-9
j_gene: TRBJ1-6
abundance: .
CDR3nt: TGTGCCAGCAGCTTAGCGCAGGGGGATTCACCCCTCCACTTT
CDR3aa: CASSLAQGDSPLHF

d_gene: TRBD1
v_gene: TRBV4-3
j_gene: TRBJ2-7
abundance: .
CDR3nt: TGCGCCAGCAGCCAATACGATCCGGGACAGGGGTTCTACGAGCAGTACTTC
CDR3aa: CASSQYDPGQGFYEQYF

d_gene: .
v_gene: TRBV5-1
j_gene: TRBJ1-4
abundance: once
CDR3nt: TGCGCCAGCAGCTTGGGACCGGCAACTAATGAAAAACTGTTTTTT
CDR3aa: CASSLGPATNEKLFF

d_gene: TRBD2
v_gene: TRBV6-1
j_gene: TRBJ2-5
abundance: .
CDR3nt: TGTGCCAGCAGTGAAGGGCTACTAGCGGGGAACCAAGAGACCCAGTACTTC
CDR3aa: CASSEGLLAGNQETQYF

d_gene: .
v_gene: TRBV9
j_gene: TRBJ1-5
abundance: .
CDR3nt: TGTGCCAGCAGCGTAGTCTCGGGGGCTACCCAGCATTTT
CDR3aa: CASSVVSGATQHF

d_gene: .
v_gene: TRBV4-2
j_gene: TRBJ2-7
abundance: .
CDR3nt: TGTGCCAGCAGCCAAAACAGCGGCCACTACGAGCAGTACTTC
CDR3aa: CASSQNSGHYEQYF

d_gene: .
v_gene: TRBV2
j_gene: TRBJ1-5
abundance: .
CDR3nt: TGTGCCAGCAGTGAAGCCGAAGGCCATAGCAATCAGCCCCAGCATTTT
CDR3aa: CASSEAEGHSNQPQHF

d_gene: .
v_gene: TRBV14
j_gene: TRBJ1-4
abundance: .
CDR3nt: TGTGCCAGCAGCCAGGGAGACAGTAAGGGAATGTTTTTT
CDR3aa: CASSQGDSKGMFF

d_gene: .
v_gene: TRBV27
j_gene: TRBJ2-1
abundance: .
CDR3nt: TGTGCCAGCAGTCCGCGAGGAATCGCCAAGGGGAATGAGCAGTTCTTC
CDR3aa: CASSPRGIAKGNEQFF

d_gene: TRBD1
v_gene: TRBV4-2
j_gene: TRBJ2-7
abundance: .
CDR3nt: TGTGCCAGCAGCCAAGTCTTCCAATCCGAGACAGGGGCCCACGAGCAGTACTTC
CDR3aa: CASSQVFQSETGAHEQYF

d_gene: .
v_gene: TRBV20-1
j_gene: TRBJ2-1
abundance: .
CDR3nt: TGCAGTGTCCCCAGGGACAATGAGCAGTTCTTC
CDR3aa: CSVPRDNEQFF

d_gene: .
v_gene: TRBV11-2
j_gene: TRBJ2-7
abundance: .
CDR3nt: TGTGCCAGCAGCTTAGGCGGGGTCTACGAGCAGTACTTC
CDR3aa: CASSLGGVYEQYF

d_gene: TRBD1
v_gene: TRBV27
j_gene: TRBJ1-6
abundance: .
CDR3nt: TGTGCCAGCAGACTACGGGCCGACAGGGTGGCCCCTTCACCCCTCCACTTT
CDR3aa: CASRLRADRVAPSPLHF

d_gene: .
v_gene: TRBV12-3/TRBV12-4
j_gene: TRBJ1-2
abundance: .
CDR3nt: TGTGCCAGCAGTTTAGACGGGGGCTATGGCTACACCTTC
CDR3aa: CASSLDGGYGYTF

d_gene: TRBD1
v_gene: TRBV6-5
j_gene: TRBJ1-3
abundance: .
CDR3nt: TGTGCCAGCAGTTGGGACAGGGAGCGAAACACCATATATTTT
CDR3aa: CASSWDRERNTIYF

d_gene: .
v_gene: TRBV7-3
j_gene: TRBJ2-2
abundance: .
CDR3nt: TGTGCCAGCAGCTCAGGGATCTCGAACACCGGGGAGCTGTTTTTT
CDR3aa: CASSSGISNTGELFF

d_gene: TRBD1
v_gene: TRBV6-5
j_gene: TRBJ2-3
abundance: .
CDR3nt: TGTGCCAGCGAGGGACAGGGCACAGATACGCAGTATTTT
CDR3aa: CASEGQGTDTQYF

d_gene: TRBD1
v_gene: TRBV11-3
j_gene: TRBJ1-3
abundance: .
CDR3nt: TGTGCCAGCAGCTCCTCCGGGACAGTCTCTGGAAACACCATATATTTT
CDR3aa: CASSSSGTVSGNTIYF

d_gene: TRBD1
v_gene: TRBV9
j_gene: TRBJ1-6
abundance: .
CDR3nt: TGTGCCAGCAGCCTAAACCCGGACAGACAGGGTAGTTCACCCCTCCACTTT
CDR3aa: CASSLNPDRQGSSPLHF